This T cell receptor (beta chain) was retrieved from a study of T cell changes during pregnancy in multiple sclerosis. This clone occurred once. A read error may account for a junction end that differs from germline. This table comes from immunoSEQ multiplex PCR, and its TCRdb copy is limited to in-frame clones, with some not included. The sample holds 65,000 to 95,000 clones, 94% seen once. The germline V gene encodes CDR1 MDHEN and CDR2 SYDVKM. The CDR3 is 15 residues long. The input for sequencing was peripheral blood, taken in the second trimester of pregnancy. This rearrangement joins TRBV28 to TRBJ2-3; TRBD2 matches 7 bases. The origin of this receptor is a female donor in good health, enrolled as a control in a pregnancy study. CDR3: CASVSGAISTNTQYF. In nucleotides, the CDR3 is TGTGCCAGCGTGAGCGGGGCAATCAGCACAAATACGCAGTATTTT.